This T cell receptor beta chain was identified in a study of monozygotic twins with inflammatory bowel disease. Blood was collected, roughly 2.4 ml per donor. Whole blood, unsorted for T cells, was the source of total RNA. TCRdb re-called the 5' RACE reads; every CDR3 protein appears as one record, without DNA. Its clone listing holds a few hundred thousand distinct CDR3 sequences. Germline assignment: CDR1 ENHRY and CDR2 SYGVKD. This CDR3 has 14 amino acids. The gene calls are TRBV10-3 and TRBJ2-3; the TRBD1 assignment by TCRdb is unverifiable without DNA. Sequencing was carried out using blood. This TCR was recovered from a human donor with ulcerative colitis or Crohn's disease, or a healthy co-twin of an affected twin (not recorded which). CDR3 amino acids: CAIRQGAGTDTQYF.